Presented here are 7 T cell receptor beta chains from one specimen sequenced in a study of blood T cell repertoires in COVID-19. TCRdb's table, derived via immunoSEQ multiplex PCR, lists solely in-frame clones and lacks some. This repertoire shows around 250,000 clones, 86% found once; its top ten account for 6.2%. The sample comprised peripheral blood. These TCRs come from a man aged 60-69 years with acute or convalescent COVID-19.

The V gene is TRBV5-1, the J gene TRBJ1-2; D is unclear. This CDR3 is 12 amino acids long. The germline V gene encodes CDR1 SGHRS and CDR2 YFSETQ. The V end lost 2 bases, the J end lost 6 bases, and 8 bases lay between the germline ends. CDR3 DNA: TGCGCCAGCAGCTTAACAGCAGATGGCTACACCTTC. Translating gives CASSLTADGYTF.

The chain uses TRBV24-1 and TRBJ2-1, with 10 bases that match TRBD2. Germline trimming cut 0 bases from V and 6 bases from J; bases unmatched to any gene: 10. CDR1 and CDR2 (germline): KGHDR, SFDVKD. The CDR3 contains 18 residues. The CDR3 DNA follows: TGTGCCACCAGTGATTTGCAAGTTCGGACTAGCGGCATCAATGAGCAGTTCTTC. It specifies CATSDLQVRTSGINEQFF.

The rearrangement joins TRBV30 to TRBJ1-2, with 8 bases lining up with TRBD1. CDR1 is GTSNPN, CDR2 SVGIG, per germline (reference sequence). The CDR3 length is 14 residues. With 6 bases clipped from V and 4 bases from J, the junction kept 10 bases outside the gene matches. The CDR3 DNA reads TGTGCCTGTATTCCCTCAGGGGGCAGCTATGGCTACACCTTC. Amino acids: CACIPSGGSYGYTF.

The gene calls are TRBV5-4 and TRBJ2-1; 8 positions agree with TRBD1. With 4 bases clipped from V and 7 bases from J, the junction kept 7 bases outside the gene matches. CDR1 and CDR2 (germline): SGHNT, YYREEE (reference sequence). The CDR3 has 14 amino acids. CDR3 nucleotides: TGTGCCAGCAGCCTGCGGACAGGGTCGAATGAGCAGTTCTTC. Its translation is CASSLRTGSNEQFF.

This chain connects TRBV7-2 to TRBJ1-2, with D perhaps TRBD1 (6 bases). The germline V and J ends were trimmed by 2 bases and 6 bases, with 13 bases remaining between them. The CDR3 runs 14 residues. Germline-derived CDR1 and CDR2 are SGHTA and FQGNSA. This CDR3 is CASSLYREPHGYTF. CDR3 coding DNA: TGTGCCAGCAGCTTATACAGGGAACCCCATGGCTACACCTTC.

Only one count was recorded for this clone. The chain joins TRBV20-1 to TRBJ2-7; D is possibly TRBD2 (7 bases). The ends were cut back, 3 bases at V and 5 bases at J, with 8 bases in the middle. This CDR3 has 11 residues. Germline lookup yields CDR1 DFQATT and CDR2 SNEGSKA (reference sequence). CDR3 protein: CSARGGHEQYF. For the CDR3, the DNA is TGCAGTGCTAGGGGGGGGCACGAGCAGTACTTC.

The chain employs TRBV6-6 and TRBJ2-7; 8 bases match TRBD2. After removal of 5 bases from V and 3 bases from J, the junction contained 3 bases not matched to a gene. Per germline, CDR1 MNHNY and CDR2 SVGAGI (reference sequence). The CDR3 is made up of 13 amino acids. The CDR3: CASSPSGFYEQYF. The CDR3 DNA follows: TGTGCCAGCAGTCCTAGCGGGTTCTACGAGCAGTACTTC.